This T cell receptor (beta chain) was captured by sequencing in a study of graft-versus-host responses after intestinal transplantation. Assay: immunoSEQ multiplex PCR; the TCRdb copy retains only in-frame clones and omits some. The sample has about 5,700 clones, less than 70% seen once; the top ten hold roughly 33%. Worth noting for this clone: No antigen is known for it.

Tissue from the graft was processed to free its intraepithelial and lamina propria lymphocytes. Study-level findings and limits: Some patients had graft-donor T cell macrochimerism, and their allografts showed high graft-versus-host to host-versus-graft clonal ratios.

The CDR3 consists of 14 residues. Germline V gives CDR1 SNHLY, CDR2 FYNNEI. V was shortened by 4 bases and J by 3 bases, with 10 bases between the two germline ends. The TCR comes from a human patient who received an intestinal transplant, so some T cells may come from the graft donor. This chain connects TRBV2 to TRBJ2-1; tentatively, D is TRBD1 (7 bases). The sequencing used ileum tissue, collected just over 300 days after intestinal transplant. The CDR3 sequence: CASSGQGGYNEQFF. Written as DNA, the CDR3 is TGTGCCAGCAGTGGACAGGGAGGCTACAATGAGCAGTTCTTC.